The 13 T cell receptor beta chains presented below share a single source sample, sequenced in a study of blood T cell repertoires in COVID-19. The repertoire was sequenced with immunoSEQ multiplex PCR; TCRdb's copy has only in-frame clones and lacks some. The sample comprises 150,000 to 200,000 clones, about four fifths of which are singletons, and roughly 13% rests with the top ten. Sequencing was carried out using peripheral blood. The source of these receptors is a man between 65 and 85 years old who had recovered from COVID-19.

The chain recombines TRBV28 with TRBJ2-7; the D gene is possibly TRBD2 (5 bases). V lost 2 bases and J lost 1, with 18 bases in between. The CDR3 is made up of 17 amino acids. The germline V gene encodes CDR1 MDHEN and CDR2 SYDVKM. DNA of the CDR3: TGTGCCAGCAGTTTAGTGGGAGTGGGCCTAAGGTCCTACGAGCAGTACTTC. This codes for CASSLVGVGLRSYEQYF.

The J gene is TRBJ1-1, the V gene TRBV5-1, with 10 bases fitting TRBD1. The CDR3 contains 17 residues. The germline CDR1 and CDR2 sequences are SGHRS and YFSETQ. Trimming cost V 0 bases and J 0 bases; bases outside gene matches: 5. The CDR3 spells CASSLGDRGVMNTEAFF. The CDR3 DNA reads TGCGCCAGCAGCTTGGGGGACAGGGGAGTTATGAACACTGAAGCTTTCTTT.

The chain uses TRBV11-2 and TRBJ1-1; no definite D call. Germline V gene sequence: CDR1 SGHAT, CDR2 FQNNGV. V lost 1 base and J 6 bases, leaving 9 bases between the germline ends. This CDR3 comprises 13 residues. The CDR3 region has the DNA TGTGCCAGCAGCTTAGTTGAAGCTGCTGAAGCTTTCTTT. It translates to CASSLVEAAEAFF.

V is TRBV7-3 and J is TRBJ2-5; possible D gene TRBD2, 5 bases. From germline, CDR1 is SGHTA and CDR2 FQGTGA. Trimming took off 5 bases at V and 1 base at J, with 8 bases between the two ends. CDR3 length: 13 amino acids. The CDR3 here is CASSLGVQETQYF. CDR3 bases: TGTGCCAGCAGCCTCGGGGTCCAAGAGACCCAGTACTTC. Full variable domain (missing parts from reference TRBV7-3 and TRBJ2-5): GAGVSQTPSNKVTEKGKYVELRCDPISGHTALYWYRQSLGQGPEFLIYFQGTGAADDSGLPNDRFFAVRPEGSVSTLKIQRTERGDSAVYLCASSLGVQETQYFGPGTRLLVL.

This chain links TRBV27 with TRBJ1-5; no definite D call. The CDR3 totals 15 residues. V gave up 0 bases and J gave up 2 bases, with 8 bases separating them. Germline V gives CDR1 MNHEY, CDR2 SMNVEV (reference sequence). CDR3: CASSLSQAGNQPQHF. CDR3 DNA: TGTGCCAGCAGTTTATCGCAGGCAGGCAATCAGCCCCAGCATTTT.

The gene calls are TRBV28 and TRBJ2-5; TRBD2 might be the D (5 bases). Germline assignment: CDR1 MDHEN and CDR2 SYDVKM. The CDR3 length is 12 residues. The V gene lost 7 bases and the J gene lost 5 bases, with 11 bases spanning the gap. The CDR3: CASTDPGETQYF. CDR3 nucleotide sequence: TGTGCCAGCACCGATCCGGGGGAGACCCAGTACTTC.

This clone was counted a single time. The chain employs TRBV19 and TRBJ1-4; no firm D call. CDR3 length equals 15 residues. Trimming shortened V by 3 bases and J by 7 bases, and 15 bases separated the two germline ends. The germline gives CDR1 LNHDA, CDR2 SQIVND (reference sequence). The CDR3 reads CASSIGGLRVEKLFF. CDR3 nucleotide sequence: TGTGCCAGTAGTATTGGTGGTTTGCGTGTTGAAAAACTGTTTTTT. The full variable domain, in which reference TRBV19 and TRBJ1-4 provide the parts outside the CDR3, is DGGITQSPKYLFRKEGQNVTLSCEQNLNHDAMYWYRQDPGQGLRLIYYSQIVNDFQKGDIAEGYSVSREKKESFPLTVTSAQKNPTAFYLCASSIGGLRVEKLFFGSGTQLSVL.

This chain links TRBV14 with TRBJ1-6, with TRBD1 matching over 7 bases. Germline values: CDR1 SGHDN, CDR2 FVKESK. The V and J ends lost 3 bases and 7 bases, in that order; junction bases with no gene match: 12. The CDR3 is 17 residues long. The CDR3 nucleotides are TGTGCCAGCAGCCACAGGACAGGTCCACTGGCCAATTCACCCCTCCACTTT. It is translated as CASSHRTGPLANSPLHF.

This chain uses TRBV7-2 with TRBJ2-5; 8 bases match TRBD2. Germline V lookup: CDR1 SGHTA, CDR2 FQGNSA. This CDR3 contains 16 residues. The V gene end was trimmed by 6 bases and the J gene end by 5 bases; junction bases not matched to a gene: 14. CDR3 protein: CASRRGSGTRGETQYF. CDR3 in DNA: TGTGCCAGCAGACGAGGCTCCGGGACTAGGGGTGAGACCCAGTACTTC.

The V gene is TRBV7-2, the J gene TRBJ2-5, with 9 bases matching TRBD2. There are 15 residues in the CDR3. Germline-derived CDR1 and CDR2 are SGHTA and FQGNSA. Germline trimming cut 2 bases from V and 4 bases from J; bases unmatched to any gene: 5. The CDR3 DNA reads TGTGCCAGCAGCTTACCAGCGGGAGGTCCAGAGACCCAGTACTTC. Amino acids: CASSLPAGGPETQYF.

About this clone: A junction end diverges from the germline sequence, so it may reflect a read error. CDR3 region: CASSLVHSGSETQYF. For the CDR3, the DNA is TGTGCTAGCAGCTTAGTCCATAGCGGGAGCGAGACCCAGTACTTC. This rearrangement joins TRBV7-7 to TRBJ2-5; TRBD2 aligns across 9 bases. The CDR3 is made up of 15 amino acids. The germline V gene has CDR1 SSHAT and CDR2 FNYEAQ (reference sequence).

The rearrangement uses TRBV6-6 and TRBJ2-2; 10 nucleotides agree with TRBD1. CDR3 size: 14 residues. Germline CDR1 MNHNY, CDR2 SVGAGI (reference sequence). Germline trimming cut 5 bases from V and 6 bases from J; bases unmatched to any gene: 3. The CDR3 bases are TGTGCCAGCAGTCGGGACAGGGGATCCGGGGAGCTGTTTTTT. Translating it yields CASSRDRGSGELFF.

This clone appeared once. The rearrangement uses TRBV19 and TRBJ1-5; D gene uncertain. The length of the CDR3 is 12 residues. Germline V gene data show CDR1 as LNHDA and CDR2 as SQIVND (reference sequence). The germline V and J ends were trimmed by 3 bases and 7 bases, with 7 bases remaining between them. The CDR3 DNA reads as TGTGCCAGTAGTATCGAACGGCAGCCCCAGCATTTT. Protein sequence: CASSIERQPQHF. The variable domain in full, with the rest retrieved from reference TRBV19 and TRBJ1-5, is DGGITQSPKYLFRKEGQNVTLSCEQNLNHDAMYWYRQDPGQGLRLIYYSQIVNDFQKGDIAEGYSVSREKKESFPLTVTSAQKNPTAFYLCASSIERQPQHFGDGTRLSIL.